This paragraph reports one TCR beta chain. Its specificity is unknown. V lost 2 bases and J lost 5, with 15 bases in between. This CDR3 comprises 15 residues. Germline assignment: CDR1 MNHEY and CDR2 SMNVEV (reference sequence). This entry is derived from a study of cytomegalovirus exposure and HLA in healthy donors. Method: immunoSEQ multiplex PCR; TCRdb's copy keeps in-frame clones and lacks some. The data contain some 100,000 clones, 70% to 90% of them singletons. General study findings and limits: The study labeled 150 to 200 TCR beta chains cytomegalovirus-associated.

What was sequenced was PBMCs. This TCR came from a young man in good health and CMV-seropositive. The J gene is TRBJ1-2, the V gene TRBV27; tentative D call: TRBD1 (5 bases). CDR3 DNA sequence: TGTGCCAGCAGTTTAGGCGGGGGAGGAAGGTATGGCTACACCTTC. Its protein is CASSLGGGGRYGYTF.